This T cell receptor beta chain stems from a study of blood T cell repertoires in COVID-19. Overall study context: Both acute and convalescent COVID-19 samples were obtained from the United States, Italy and Spain. In each case, the material was cDNA or gDNA derived from T cells, B-cell-depleted T cells, or PBMCs.

Method: immunoSEQ multiplex PCR; TCRdb's copy keeps in-frame clones and lacks some. In the table there are about 300,000 clones, approximately 84% of which are singletons. Enrolled during active infection, Seattle patients were then followed longitudinally. CDR1 is MDHEN, CDR2 SYDVKM, per germline. Trimming shortened V by 5 bases and J by 5 bases, and 15 bases separated the two germline ends. This CDR3 has 14 residues. The chain is built from TRBV28 and TRBJ1-2; unclear D gene. The sequence came from a human donor with COVID-19, enrolled during active disease. The donor label of this sample is uncertain. The sample taken for sequencing was peripheral blood. This CDR3 is CASSPTPQWYGYTF. DNA of the CDR3: TGTGCCAGCAGTCCCACCCCCCAGTGGTATGGCTACACCTTC.